This TCR beta chain is from a study of Ad26.COV2.S vaccination and SARS-CoV-2 variants. Overall study findings and caveats: Reported post-vaccination CD8+ and CD4+ T cell responses to spike showed substantial breadth.

For this clone: Its antigen remains unknown.

Some clones are missing from TCRdb's copy, which holds only in-frame ones; the method was immunoSEQ multiplex PCR. The repertoire includes a few hundred thousand clones, 90% of them detected once, and 12% sits in the top ten. Stated treatment: roughly 19 received Ad26.COV2.S at low or high dose, single or two shots; roughly five received placebo; per-sample allocation not given. Sampling happened 63 days after the first vaccine or placebo injection. V lost 5 bases, J lost 6 bases, and 10 bases lay in between. The CDR3 is 13 residues long. J is TRBJ2-2 and V is TRBV12-3 or TRBV12-4, with a weak D call TRBD1 (6 bases). The material was peripheral blood, obtained in a trial of Ad26.COV2.S vaccine versus placebo. The clonotype comes from a person aged 18-60 years who received the Ad26.COV2.S COVID-19 vaccine or a placebo. CDR3 in DNA: TGTGCCAGCAGTACAGGGTTCCCCGGGGAGCTGTTTTTT. It specifies CASSTGFPGELFF.